A single TCR beta chain is shown here with its context. The sample's time point: pre-sensitization, week 0. The treatment denotes: therapeutic diphenylcyclopropenone sensitization with weekly scalp DPC. Each CDR3 protein is one row after TCRdb ran MiXCR on the RACE reads. The sample yields some 98,000 distinct CDR3 sequences, more than 10% seen once. These data belong to a study of human T cells and chemical hapten exposure. The CDR3 runs to 15 residues. V gave up 5 bases and J gave up 1 base, with 12 bases separating them. This TCR derives from a woman aged 55-70 years with alopecia areata. Some clones in this sample may be carry-over from other donors' samples. The chain links TRBV12-3 or TRBV12-4 to TRBJ1-5, with D tentatively TRBD1 (5 bases). The input for sequencing was whole blood, taken in connection with sensitization to the hapten diphenylcyclopropenone (DPC). For the CDR3, the DNA is TGTGCCAGCAGTCCCCGGGGGAGCAGCAATCAGCCCCAGCATTTT. It is translated as CASSPRGSSNQPQHF.